This passage covers 3 T cell receptor beta chains from one sample sequenced in a study of STAT3 mutations in large granular lymphocyte leukemia. The study's findings and limits: At least one immunodominant TCR beta clonotype appeared in every T-cell large granular lymphocyte leukemia patient.

Antigen specificity for these receptors is unknown. The table came from immunoSEQ multiplex PCR; TCRdb's copy has only in-frame clones and leaves some out. The sample contains 35,000 to 40,000 clones, more than 70% of which appear only once. The sample was PBMCs. Source of these receptors: a human donor with T large granular lymphocyte leukemia. Some clones in this sample may be carry-over from other donors' samples.

The chain joins TRBV6-4 to TRBJ1-5; D remains ambiguous. Per germline, CDR1 MRHNA and CDR2 SNTAGT. V shed 5 bases and J shed 3 bases, with 11 bases lying between them. CDR3 length: 14 amino acids. The DNA of the CDR3 is TGTGCCAGCAGTTCGGTGGCAGACAATCAGCCCCAGCATTTT. This gives the protein CASSSVADNQPQHF.

The rearrangement joins TRBV19 to TRBJ1-2, with D uncertain. The CDR3 length is 12 residues. The germline V gene encodes CDR1 LNHDA and CDR2 SQIVND (reference sequence). Trimming left V 8 bases short and J 6 bases short, with 13 bases between. CDR3 DNA sequence: TGTGCCAGTCGGGAGTTTTGGAATGGCTACACCTTC. Its protein product is CASREFWNGYTF.

The chain links TRBV5-4 to TRBJ2-1; 10 bases agree with TRBD2. The V and J ends lost 4 bases and 3 bases, in that order; junction bases with no gene match: 7. This CDR3 has 16 residues. The germline CDR1 and CDR2 sequences are SGHNT and YYREEE (reference sequence). CDR3 bases: TGTGCCAGCAGCCCTCTGACTAGCGGGCTCTACAATGAGCAGTTCTTC. It encodes CASSPLTSGLYNEQFF.